These 11 T cell receptor beta chains were all obtained from the same sample, sequenced in a study of neurological immune-mediated disorders. TCRdb ran MiXCR on the 5' RACE reads and lists one entry per CDR3 protein. The table has 25,000 to 35,000 distinct CDR3 sequences, about 15% seen once; the top ten hold about 4.9%. Noted time point: technical triplicate 3. The source material was CD4+ T cells from blood. These receptors originate from a female donor with HTLV-1-associated myelopathy (HAM/TSP).

In this sample, this clonotype turned up many times. One end of the junction fails to match germline, which may point to a read error. The genes are TRBV7-9 and TRBJ1-2, with 7 bases fitting TRBD1. In germline, CDR1 is SEHNR, CDR2 FQNEAQ (reference sequence). This CDR3 is 16 amino acids long. The CDR3 sequence is CASNLQGTVSNYGYTF. CDR3 DNA sequence: TGTGCCAGCAACTTACAAGGGACAGTTTCTAACTATGGCTACACCTTC.

At least ten counts were recorded for this clonotype. The rearrangement uses TRBV20-1 and TRBJ2-3, with D perhaps TRBD2 (6 bases). Germline CDR1 is DFQATT and CDR2 is SNEGSKA (reference sequence). Trimming stripped 3 bases from V and 1 base from J, with 17 bases between. The CDR3 contains 16 residues. The CDR3 region has the DNA TGCAGTGCTAGGGCCTCAGGAGGGGACGGCACAGATACGCAGTATTTT. As protein: CSARASGGDGTDTQYF.

The CDR3 is CASRDRGSGPLHF. The CDR3 DNA reads as TGTGCCAGCAGAGACAGGGGGTCCGGCCCCCTCCACTTT. The gene calls are TRBV6-5 and TRBJ1-6; 9 bases fit TRBD1. Trimming cost V 6 bases and J 13 bases; bases outside gene matches: 7. This CDR3 is 13 amino acids long. Germline V gene sequence: CDR1 MNHEY, CDR2 SVGAGI.

This clonotype is labeled medium-sized. The CDR3 nucleotides are TGCGCCAGCAGCCAAGAATCCGGGACAGGTTATGGCTACACCTTC. Its protein product is CASSQESGTGYGYTF. The V gene is TRBV4-1, the J gene TRBJ1-2, with 8 bases identical to TRBD1. The CDR3 runs 15 residues. Trimming took 0 bases from V and 5 from J; bases not matched to a gene: 5. CDR1 and CDR2 from the germline V gene are MGHRA and YSYEKL.

This clonotype was picked up many times. The gene calls are TRBV12-3 or TRBV12-4 and TRBJ1-2, with 11 bases matching TRBD1. J lost 7 bases, V lost 5 bases, and 3 bases had no gene match. The CDR3 spans 13 residues. CDR3 DNA: TGTGCCAGCAGTAGGACAGGGGGCGTTGGCTACACCTTC. Its translation: CASSRTGGVGYTF.

This clonotype turned up a few times. This CDR3 reads CASSFRTSTSGELFF. The CDR3 DNA follows: TGTGCCAGCAGCTTCCGGACTTCGACGAGCGGGGAGCTGTTTTTT. The V and J genes are TRBV7-8 and TRBJ2-2; maybe TRBD2 (5 bases). The length of the CDR3 is 15 residues. Germline values: CDR1 SGHVS, CDR2 FQNEAQ. Trimming took off 3 bases at V and 7 bases at J, with 15 bases between the two ends.

Ten or more counts support this clonotype. The V call is TRBV7-8, the J call TRBJ2-5; 10 bases line up with TRBD2. J was trimmed by 5 bases and V by 4 bases; bases with no gene match: 10. Germline V CDR1 and CDR2: SGHVS, FQNEAQ. CDR3 length: 16 amino acids. The CDR3 loop is CASSSGTSVSGETQYF. The CDR3 region has the DNA TGTGCCAGCAGCTCCGGGACTAGCGTTTCGGGGGAGACCCAGTACTTC.

This clonotype was seen repeatedly, ten times or more. Here the CDR3 reads CSARRDGEAFF. The DNA for the CDR3 is TGCAGTGCTAGAAGGGACGGTGAAGCTTTCTTT. The J gene is TRBJ1-1, the V gene TRBV20-1; D is perhaps TRBD1 (5 bases). The germline CDR1 and CDR2 sequences are DFQATT and SNEGSKA (reference sequence). The CDR3 runs to 11 residues. Trimming left V 2 bases short and J 7 bases short, with 8 bases between.

This clonotype was detected ten times or more. This chain joins TRBV12-3 or TRBV12-4 and TRBJ1-5, with 10 positions matching TRBD1. The J segment lost 8 bases and the V segment lost 7 bases, leaving 11 bases of the junction unmatched. The CDR3 consists of 15 residues. The CDR3 DNA reads TGTGCCAGCACAGAATCAGGACAGGGGGAAAAGCCCCAGCATTTT. It translates to CASTESGQGEKPQHF.

This clonotype was seen repeatedly, ten times or more. This rearrangement joins TRBV20-1 to TRBJ2-6; D assignment may be TRBD1 or TRBD2 (6 bases each). The germline V and J ends were trimmed by 3 bases and 4 bases, with 16 bases remaining between them. The CDR3 is 16 amino acids. CDR1 DFQATT and CDR2 SNEGSKA come from the germline V gene (reference sequence). The CDR3 is CSASVGGLGGANVLTF. The CDR3 region has the DNA TGCAGTGCTAGTGTGGGGGGCTTAGGAGGGGCCAACGTCCTGACTTTC.

This clonotype was counted many times. The chain is built from TRBV5-5 and TRBJ2-5; no clear D gene. Germline CDR1 is SGHKS and CDR2 is YYEKEE (reference sequence). The length of the CDR3 is 13 residues. V lost 4 bases, J lost 1 base, and 8 bases lay in between. CDR3 DNA: TGTGCCAGCAGCGAGGTACCCCAAGAGACCCAGTACTTC. This encodes CASSEVPQETQYF.